These T cell receptor beta chains were read from a single sample in a study of blood T cell repertoires in COVID-19. Data came from immunoSEQ multiplex PCR; TCRdb stores just in-frame clones and leaves some out. The table has roughly 60,000 clones, approximately 86% seen once. Sequences were obtained from peripheral blood. These receptor sequences come from a human donor with active COVID-19. The donor label of this sample is uncertain. Both conserved end residues are part of each CDR3. The D gene is left open where the match is weak. Where a row states a size, it is once, few, many or the class of an expanded clone; other rows omit it.

V gene: TRBV7-2
clone size: -
D gene: -
J gene: TRBJ2-1
CDR3 DNA: TGTGCCAGCAGCTCTCGTGGACTAACCGATGAGCAGTTCTTC
CDR3 protein: CASSSRGLTDEQFF

V gene: TRBV5-1
clone size: -
D gene: TRBD1
J gene: TRBJ1-2
CDR3 DNA: TGCGCCAGCAGCTTGGCGGGGACAGGGAAAGGCTACACCTTC
CDR3 protein: CASSLAGTGKGYTF

V gene: TRBV5-6
clone size: -
D gene: -
J gene: TRBJ1-6
CDR3 DNA: TGTGCCAGCAGCTTGGGCAGCTCCTATAATTCACCCCTCCACTTT
CDR3 protein: CASSLGSSYNSPLHF

V gene: TRBV5-6
clone size: -
D gene: -
J gene: TRBJ1-4
CDR3 DNA: TGTGCCAGCAGCGCTAGGTGGCGGCGGGGGGACACTAATGAAAAACTGTTTTTT
CDR3 protein: CASSARWRRGDTNEKLFF

V gene: TRBV7-3
clone size: -
D gene: -
J gene: TRBJ2-1
CDR3 DNA: TGTGCCAGCAGCTTTCAAGGGGGATCCAACAATGAGCAGTTCTTC
CDR3 protein: CASSFQGGSNNEQFF

V gene: TRBV5-4
clone size: -
D gene: -
J gene: TRBJ1-2
CDR3 DNA: TGTGCCAGCAGCTTGTCCGGGAACTATGGCTACACCTTC
CDR3 protein: CASSLSGNYGYTF

V gene: TRBV24-1
clone size: -
D gene: TRBD1
J gene: TRBJ1-5
CDR3 DNA: TGTGCCACCAGTGGGCCCGGGACAGGGGGCAATCAGCCCCAGCATTTT
CDR3 protein: CATSGPGTGGNQPQHF

V gene: TRBV9
clone size: few
D gene: TRBD1
J gene: TRBJ1-4
CDR3 DNA: TGTGCCAGCAGCGCCATGACAGGGGGCTCAACTAATGAAAAACTGTTTTTT
CDR3 protein: CASSAMTGGSTNEKLFF

V gene: TRBV19
clone size: -
D gene: TRBD2
J gene: TRBJ2-7
CDR3 DNA: TGTGCCAGTAGTCCCCGGACTAGCGGGGCCTCCTACGAGCAGTACTTC
CDR3 protein: CASSPRTSGASYEQYF

V gene: TRBV5-1
clone size: -
D gene: -
J gene: TRBJ2-5
CDR3 DNA: TGCGCCAGCAGCCCGACAGTGCAAGAGACCCAGTACTTC
CDR3 protein: CASSPTVQETQYF

V gene: TRBV3-1/TRBV3-2
clone size: -
D gene: -
J gene: TRBJ1-5
CDR3 DNA: TGTGCCAGCAGCCAAGATTTGGGTGGCGGGCAGCCCCAGCATTTT
CDR3 protein: CASSQDLGGGQPQHF

V gene: TRBV30
clone size: -
D gene: -
J gene: TRBJ1-2
CDR3 DNA: TGTGCCTGGAGTGTACGGTCTGCTTATGGCTACACCTTC
CDR3 protein: CAWSVRSAYGYTF

V gene: TRBV18
clone size: -
D gene: -
J gene: TRBJ1-2
CDR3 DNA: TGTGCCAGCTCGCCGACAGATGGGTATGGCTACACCTTC
CDR3 protein: CASSPTDGYGYTF

V gene: TRBV4-3
clone size: -
D gene: -
J gene: TRBJ2-2
CDR3 DNA: TGCGCCAGCAGCCAAGATTTCCATAGCGCCGGGGAGCTGTTTTTT
CDR3 protein: CASSQDFHSAGELFF

V gene: TRBV4-2
clone size: once
D gene: TRBD2
J gene: TRBJ2-3
CDR3 DNA: TGTGCCAGCTCCTGGGCGGGAGTCCCAGATACGCAGTATTTT
CDR3 protein: CASSWAGVPDTQYF

V gene: TRBV5-4
clone size: -
D gene: -
J gene: TRBJ1-1
CDR3 DNA: TGTGCCAGCAGCTCACAGTCCGGGATGAACACTGAAACTTTCTTT
CDR3 protein: CASSSQSGMNTETFF

V gene: TRBV5-4
clone size: -
D gene: -
J gene: TRBJ1-1
CDR3 DNA: TGTGCCAGCAGCTTGAAAGCACTAGGGAACACTGAAGCTTTCTTT
CDR3 protein: CASSLKALGNTEAFF

V gene: TRBV5-1
clone size: -
D gene: TRBD1
J gene: TRBJ1-2
CDR3 DNA: TGCGCCAGCAGCTTAAGACAGGGTTTCTATGGCTACACCTTC
CDR3 protein: CASSLRQGFYGYTF

V gene: TRBV18
clone size: -
D gene: TRBD2
J gene: TRBJ2-5
CDR3 DNA: TGTGCCAGCTCAAGAACCCCCGGGACTAGCGGGGCCAAAGAGACCCAGTACTTC
CDR3 protein: CASSRTPGTSGAKETQYF